Given below is one T cell receptor beta chain in context. The protocol was immunoSEQ multiplex PCR, while the TCRdb copy is restricted to in-frame clones and leaves out a portion. The sample consists of about 46,000 clones, 90% to 95% of them appearing once. The data stem from a study of OX40 agonist ivuxolimab in advanced cancers. Whole-study context: People who had prior anti-PD-1, anti-PD-L1 or anti-CTLA-4 therapy could take part, and under 45% had some.

The CDR3 loop spans 11 amino acids. Deletions cut 3 bases from V and 8 bases from J, with 5 bases between. Germline CDR1 reads MDHEN; CDR2 reads SYDVKM. Sequences were derived from CD4+ or CD8+ T cells sorted from blood, sampled in a trial of the OX40 agonist ivuxolimab. This sequence joins TRBV28 and TRBJ2-1; no clear D. The TCR sequence derives from an adult with an advanced solid tumor such as melanoma, head and neck, liver or kidney cancer. Here the CDR3 DNA reads TGTGCCAGCAGTTTCTCTGATGAGCAGTTCTTC. It codes for CASSFSDEQFF.